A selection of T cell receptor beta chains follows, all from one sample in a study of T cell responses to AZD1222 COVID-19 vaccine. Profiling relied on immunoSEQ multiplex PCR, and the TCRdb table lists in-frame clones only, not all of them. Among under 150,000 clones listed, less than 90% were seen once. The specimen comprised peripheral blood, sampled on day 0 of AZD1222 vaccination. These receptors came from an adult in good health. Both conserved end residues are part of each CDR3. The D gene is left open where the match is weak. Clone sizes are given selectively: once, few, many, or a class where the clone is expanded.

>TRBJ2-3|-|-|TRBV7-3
CASSLRGSTDTQYF
TGTGCCAGCAGCTTAAGGGGTAGCACAGATACGCAGTATTTT
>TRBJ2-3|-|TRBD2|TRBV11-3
CASSRTSGRGRTDTQYF
TGTGCCAGCAGCCGTACTAGCGGGAGGGGTCGCACAGATACGCAGTATTTT
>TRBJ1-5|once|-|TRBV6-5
CASGAIDQPQHF
TGTGCCAGCGGGGCCATAGATCAGCCCCAGCATTTT
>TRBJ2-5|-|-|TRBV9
CASSVGNGQETQYF
TGTGCCAGCAGCGTAGGGAACGGACAAGAGACCCAGTACTTC
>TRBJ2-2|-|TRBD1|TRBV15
CATSRVRGQGAGELFF
TGTGCCACCAGCAGAGTACGTGGCCAGGGGGCCGGGGAGCTGTTTTTT
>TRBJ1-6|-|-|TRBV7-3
CASSLGRGNSPLHF
TGTGCCAGCAGCTTGGGACGGGGAAATTCACCCCTCCACTTT
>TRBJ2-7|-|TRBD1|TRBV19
CASSIVAQGSGEQYF
TGTGCCAGTAGTATAGTAGCACAGGGGAGCGGCGAGCAGTACTTC
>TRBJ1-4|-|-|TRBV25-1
CASSDLAVEKLFF
TGTGCCAGCAGTGATCTGGCAGTCGAAAAACTGTTTTTT
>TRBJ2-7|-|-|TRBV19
CASSIQLGEQYF
TGTGCCAGTAGTATACAACTAGGCGAGCAGTACTTC
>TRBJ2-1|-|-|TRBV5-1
CASSLGTLNEQFF
TGCGCCAGCAGCTTAGGGACACTGAATGAGCAGTTCTTC
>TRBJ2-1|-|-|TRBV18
CASSPLGTVSYNEQFF
TGTGCCAGCTCACCACTCGGGACGGTCTCCTACAATGAGCAGTTCTTC
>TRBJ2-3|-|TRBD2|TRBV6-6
CASSIGLAGTDTQYF
TGTGCCAGCAGCATAGGGCTAGCGGGAACAGATACGCAGTATTTT
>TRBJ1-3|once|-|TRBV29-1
CSADGGNAGNTIYF
TGCAGCGCCGATGGGGGGAATGCTGGAAACACCATATATTTT
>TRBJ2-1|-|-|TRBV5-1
CASSSRAGLNNEQFF
TGCGCCAGCAGCTCCCGGGCAGGGCTGAACAATGAGCAGTTCTTC
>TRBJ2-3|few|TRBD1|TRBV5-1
CASGQVRGTDTQYF
TGCGCCAGCGGACAGGTCCGTGGCACAGATACGCAGTATTTT
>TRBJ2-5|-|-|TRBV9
CASSLEGHSETQYF
TGTGCCAGCAGCCTAGAGGGACATTCAGAGACCCAGTACTTC
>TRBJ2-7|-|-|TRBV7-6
CASSPSPYEQYF
TGTGCCAGCAGCCCTAGCCCCTACGAGCAGTACTTC
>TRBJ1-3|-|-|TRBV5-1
CASSLGPQGNTIYF
TGCGCCAGCAGCTTGGGCCCACAGGGAAACACCATATATTTT